The 8 T cell receptor beta chains in this list originate from one sample, sequenced in a study of T-cell reconstitution after alpha-beta-depleted transplantation in children. Unique molecular identifiers were incorporated during preparation of the TCRbeta library. TCRdb re-analysed the PCR reads in MiXCR, keeping a single row per CDR3 protein. The sample shows fewer than 450,000 distinct CDR3 sequences, around 15% of them seen only once. Sequenced here: PBMCs, mostly from graft donor cells, sampled 360 days after TCRalphabeta/CD19-depleted stem cell transplant. The receptors stem from a male patient between 2 and 10 years old who had a stem cell transplant for acute lymphoblastic leukemia, so the T cells may come from the graft donor.

The gene calls are TRBV4-2 and TRBJ2-4; 12 bases agree with TRBD2. The CDR3 is made up of 19 amino acids. V was pared by 1 base and J by 0 bases, with 7 bases of the junction left unmatched. CDR1 LGHNA and CDR2 YNFKEQ come from the germline V gene. CDR3 nucleotide sequence: TGTGCCAGCAGCCAAGTGGGGACTAGCGGGCTTCTAGCCAAAAACATTCAGTACTTC. Translation gives CASSQVGTSGLLAKNIQYF.

The chain carries TRBV6-5 and TRBJ2-7, with 8 positions matching TRBD1. V lost 0 bases to trimming and J lost 2 bases; unmatched junction nucleotides: 12. This CDR3 is 18 amino acids long. Germline V gene sequence: CDR1 MNHEY, CDR2 SVGAGI. In DNA, the CDR3 is TGTGCCAGCAGTTACTCCGGGACAGGTCCCAGTAGACCCTACGAGCAGTACTTC. It encodes CASSYSGTGPSRPYEQYF.

This clonotype was seen many times. V usage is TRBV27 and J usage is TRBJ1-1; no clear D. Germline assignment: CDR1 MNHEY and CDR2 SMNVEV (reference sequence). The CDR3 totals 14 residues. V was clipped by 6 bases and J by 6 bases, with 17 bases between them. The CDR3 DNA reads TGTGCCAGCAGAGACGGACTCGTTAGATCTGAAGCTTTCTTT. Amino acids: CASRDGLVRSEAFF.

The genes are TRBV13 and TRBJ2-5; 9 bases fit TRBD2. This CDR3 comprises 17 residues. Germline CDR1 and CDR2: PRHDT and FYEKMQ (reference sequence). The V segment lost 2 bases and the J segment 5 bases; nucleotides outside the gene matches: 12. The CDR3 protein is CASSLRREGPPTETQYF. DNA of the CDR3: TGTGCCAGCAGCTTAAGGCGGGAGGGCCCCCCAACGGAGACCCAGTACTTC.

This chain links TRBV7-2 with TRBJ2-6; no firm D call. Trimming stripped 1 base from V and 4 bases from J, with 8 bases between. The CDR3 contains 15 residues. Per the germline V gene, CDR1 is SGHTA and CDR2 is FQGNSA. The CDR3: CASSLVATGANVLTF. The DNA of the CDR3 is TGTGCCAGCAGCTTAGTGGCGACCGGGGCCAACGTCCTGACTTTC. Full variable domain (outside the CDR3, taken from reference TRBV7-2 and TRBJ2-6): GAGVSQSPSNKVTEKGKDVELRCDPISGHTALYWYRQSLGQGLEFLIYFQGNSAPDKSGLPSDRFSAERTGGSVSTLTIQRTQQEDSAVYLCASSLVATGANVLTFGAGSRLTVL.

The chain combines TRBV5-5 with TRBJ1-1, with D hard to call. V lost 0 bases, J lost 1 base, and 7 bases lay in between. Germline V lookup: CDR1 SGHKS, CDR2 YYEKEE (reference sequence). CDR3 length equals 14 residues. Written as DNA, the CDR3 is TGTGCCAGCAGCTTGGGTTGGGGGAACACTGAAGCTTTCTTT. Its protein product is CASSLGWGNTEAFF.

This clonotype was detected a few times. The chain joins TRBV5-1 to TRBJ2-7, with 9 bases fitting TRBD1. This CDR3 comprises 14 residues. V lost 4 bases and J lost 2; bases outside the gene matches: 4. Germline V lookup: CDR1 SGHRS, CDR2 YFSETQ. The CDR3 nucleotides are TGCGCCAGCAGCAGGGGACAGGGAGCCTACGAGCAGTACTTC. Translation: CASSRGQGAYEQYF.

This clonotype showed up just a few times. The rearrangement uses TRBV20-1 and TRBJ2-3; 9 nucleotides agree with TRBD2. This CDR3 has 13 amino acids. Germline lookup yields CDR1 DFQATT and CDR2 SNEGSKA (reference sequence). CDR3 protein: CAPLREGLGTQYF. The CDR3 bases are TGCGCGCCCCTGCGGGAGGGTCTCGGGACGCAGTATTTT.